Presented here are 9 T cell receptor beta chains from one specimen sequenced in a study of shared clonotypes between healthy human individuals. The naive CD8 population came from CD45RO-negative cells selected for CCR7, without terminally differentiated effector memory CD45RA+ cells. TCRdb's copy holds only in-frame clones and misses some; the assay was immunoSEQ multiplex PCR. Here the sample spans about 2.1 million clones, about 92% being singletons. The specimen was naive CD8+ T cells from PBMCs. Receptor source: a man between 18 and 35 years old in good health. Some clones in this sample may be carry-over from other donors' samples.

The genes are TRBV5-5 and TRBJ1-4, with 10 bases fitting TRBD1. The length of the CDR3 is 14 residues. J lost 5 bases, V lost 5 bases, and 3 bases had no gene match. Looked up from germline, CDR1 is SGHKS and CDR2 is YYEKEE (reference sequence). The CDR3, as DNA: TGTGCCAGCAGGTCGGACAGGGGGAATGAAAAACTGTTTTTT. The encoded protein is CASRSDRGNEKLFF.

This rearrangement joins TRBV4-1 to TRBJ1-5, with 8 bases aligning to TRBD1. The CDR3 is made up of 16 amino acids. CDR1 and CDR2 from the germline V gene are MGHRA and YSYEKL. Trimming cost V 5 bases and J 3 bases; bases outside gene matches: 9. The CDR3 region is CASSDRGFALNQPQHF. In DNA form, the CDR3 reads TGCGCCAGCAGCGACAGGGGTTTTGCCCTCAATCAGCCCCAGCATTTT.

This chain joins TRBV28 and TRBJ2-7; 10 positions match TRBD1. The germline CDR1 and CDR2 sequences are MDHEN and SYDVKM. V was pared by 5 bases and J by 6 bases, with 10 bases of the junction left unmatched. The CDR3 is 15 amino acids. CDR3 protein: CASSEIGTGEGEQYF. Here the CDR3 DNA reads TGTGCCAGCAGTGAGATCGGGACAGGGGAAGGCGAGCAGTACTTC.

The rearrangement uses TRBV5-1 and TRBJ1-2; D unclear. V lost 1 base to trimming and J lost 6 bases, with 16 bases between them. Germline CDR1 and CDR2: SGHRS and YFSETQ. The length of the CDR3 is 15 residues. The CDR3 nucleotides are TGCGCCAGCAGCTTGAGTCCGGGATCCCATGATGGCTACACCTTC. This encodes CASSLSPGSHDGYTF.

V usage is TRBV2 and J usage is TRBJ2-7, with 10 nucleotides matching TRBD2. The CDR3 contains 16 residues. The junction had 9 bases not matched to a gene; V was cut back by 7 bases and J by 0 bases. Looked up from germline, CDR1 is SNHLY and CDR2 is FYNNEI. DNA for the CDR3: TGTGCCAGCATGAAGCGGCTAGCGGGAGTCTCCTACGAGCAGTACTTC. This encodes CASMKRLAGVSYEQYF.

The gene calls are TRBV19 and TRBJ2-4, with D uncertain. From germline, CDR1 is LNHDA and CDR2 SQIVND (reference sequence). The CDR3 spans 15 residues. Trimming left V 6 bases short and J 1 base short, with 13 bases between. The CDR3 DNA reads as TGTGCCAGTAGGGATAAAAAAGGGGCCAAAAACATTCAGTACTTC. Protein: CASRDKKGAKNIQYF.

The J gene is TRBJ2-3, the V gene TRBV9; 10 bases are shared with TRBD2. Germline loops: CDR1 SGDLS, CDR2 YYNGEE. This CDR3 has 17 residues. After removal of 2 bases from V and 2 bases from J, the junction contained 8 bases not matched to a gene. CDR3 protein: CASSVWGSGRTTDTQYF. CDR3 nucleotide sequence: TGTGCCAGCAGCGTGTGGGGTAGCGGGAGGACCACAGATACGCAGTATTTT.

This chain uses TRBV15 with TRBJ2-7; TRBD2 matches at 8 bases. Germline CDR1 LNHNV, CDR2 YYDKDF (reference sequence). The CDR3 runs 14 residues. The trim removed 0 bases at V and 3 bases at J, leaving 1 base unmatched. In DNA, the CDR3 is TGTGCCACCAGCAGAGAAGGGACTAGCTACGAGCAGTACTTC. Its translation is CATSREGTSYEQYF.

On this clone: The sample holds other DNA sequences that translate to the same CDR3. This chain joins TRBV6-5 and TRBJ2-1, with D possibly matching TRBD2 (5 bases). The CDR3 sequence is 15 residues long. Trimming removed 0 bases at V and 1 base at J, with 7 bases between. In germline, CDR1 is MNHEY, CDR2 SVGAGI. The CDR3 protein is CASSYSTGSYNEQFF. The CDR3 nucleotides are TGTGCCAGCAGTTACTCCACGGGGTCCTACAATGAGCAGTTCTTC.